One sample yielded the 24 T cell receptor beta chains listed below, sequenced in a study of spatial heterogeneity in lung cancer. Each CDR3 protein gets one entry after TCRdb re-called the 5' RACE reads with MiXCR. Found here are about 82,000 distinct CDR3 sequences, 10% to 15% of them singletons; the top ten hold roughly 4.5%. The time point: sample taken at primary tumor resection. Tumor, nontumor lung or frozen PBMC supplied whole RNA, sequenced without sorting. Sample: PBMCs, taken at surgery. These receptors all come from a male donor with early-stage non-small cell lung cancer.

This CDR3 reads CASSLGPTGGEQFF. The CDR3 nucleotides are TGCGCCAGCAGCTTAGGACCCACAGGCGGTGAGCAGTTCTTC. The chain has TRBV5-1 and TRBJ2-1; possibly TRBD1 for D (5 bases). The CDR3 contains 14 residues. V shed 2 bases and J shed 9 bases, with 15 bases lying between them. Germline-derived CDR1 and CDR2 are SGHRS and YFSETQ.

This clonotype was observed many times. This chain connects TRBV12-3 or TRBV12-4 to TRBJ1-3, with a weak D call TRBD1 (6 bases). Trimming cost V 7 bases and J 0 bases, with 10 bases left between them. The CDR3 runs to 14 residues. The CDR3 protein is CASKPGHSGNTIYF. CDR3 bases: TGTGCCAGCAAACCGGGACACTCTGGAAACACCATATATTTT.

CDR3 region: CATSSYITGVVVNEQFF. Here the CDR3 DNA reads TGTGCCACCAGCAGCTACATTACCGGGGTAGTAGTCAATGAGCAGTTCTTC. The V and J genes are TRBV15 and TRBJ2-1; the D gene is possibly TRBD2 (5 bases). The CDR3 covers 17 residues. Germline CDR1 LNHNV, CDR2 YYDKDF (reference sequence). The ends were cut back, 3 bases at V and 6 bases at J, with 21 bases in the middle.

This chain joins TRBV29-1 and TRBJ2-3, with D maybe TRBD1 (5 bases). Germline loops: CDR1 SQVTM, CDR2 ANQGSEA. The CDR3 consists of 12 residues. V lost 4 bases and J lost 3, with 8 bases in between. The CDR3 coding sequence is TGCAGCGTTGGACAGCTTACAGATACGCAGTATTTT. Its protein product is CSVGQLTDTQYF.

This clonotype occurred a few times. V gene TRBV7-9 combines with J gene TRBJ2-7, with 8 bases fitting TRBD1. V was pared by 0 bases and J by 5 bases, with 12 bases of the junction left unmatched. The CDR3 loop spans 17 amino acids. Germline loops: CDR1 SEHNR, CDR2 FQNEAQ (reference sequence). As DNA, the CDR3 is TGTGCCAGCAGCTTAGCCTTCCAGGGGGCCCTCCCGGACGAGCAGTACTTC. This translates into CASSLAFQGALPDEQYF.

This clonotype was seen more than once but under ten times. The chain uses TRBV2 and TRBJ2-5; D gene unclear. Trimming left V 2 bases short and J 1 base short, with 5 bases between. The CDR3 covers 13 residues. Germline V lookup: CDR1 SNHLY, CDR2 FYNNEI. CDR3 DNA sequence: TGTGCCAGCAGTGAACAACCCCAAGAGACCCAGTACTTC. Its translation: CASSEQPQETQYF.

This clonotype was recorded at least ten times. J is TRBJ2-2 and V is TRBV7-2, with D unclear. The CDR3 runs 14 residues. V lost 8 bases and J 7 bases, leaving 17 bases between the germline ends. The germline gives CDR1 SGHTA, CDR2 FQGNSA. CDR3 in amino acids: CASALAPGGGELFF. The CDR3 DNA sequence: TGTGCCAGCGCCCTTGCCCCAGGCGGCGGGGAGCTGTTTTTT.

In its sample, this clonotype was seen many times. The rearrangement uses TRBV2 and TRBJ2-3; D is unresolved. Germline loops: CDR1 SNHLY, CDR2 FYNNEI. CDR3 length equals 15 residues. Trimming removed 2 bases from V and 2 bases from J, with 11 bases in between. CDR3 DNA: TGTGCCAGCAGTGAAAGTGGCCAAAACACAGATACGCAGTATTTT. As protein: CASSESGQNTDTQYF.

This clonotype appeared a few times. This chain joins TRBV11-2 and TRBJ2-1; D gene uncertain. The CDR3 totals 15 residues. Germline V gene lookup returns CDR1 SGHAT and CDR2 FQNNGV. V was trimmed by 0 bases and J by 7 bases, leaving 13 bases between them. The CDR3 DNA follows: TGTGCCAGCAGCTTAGAAGGCCATCCATGGAATGAGCAGTTCTTC. Translation gives CASSLEGHPWNEQFF.

This clonotype turned up a few times. This rearrangement joins TRBV20-1 to TRBJ2-6; 7 bases match TRBD1. Germline CDR1 reads DFQATT; CDR2 reads SNEGSKA (reference sequence). The CDR3 sequence is 18 residues long. The trim removed 4 bases at V and 0 bases at J, leaving 12 bases unmatched. CDR3 region: CSATLTGKITSGANVLTF. The CDR3 region has the DNA TGCAGTGCTACCCTGACAGGGAAAATTACCTCTGGGGCCAACGTCCTGACTTTC.

The genes are TRBV7-9 and TRBJ2-7; 8 bases are a match to TRBD2. Germline V CDR1 and CDR2: SEHNR, FQNEAQ (reference sequence). V shed 5 bases, J shed 5 bases, and the junction held 11 bases outside the gene matches. The CDR3 loop spans 15 amino acids. The CDR3 loop is CASSRSGGRVHEQYF. CDR3 DNA: TGTGCCAGCAGCCGAAGCGGGGGCAGGGTACACGAGCAGTACTTC.

This clonotype showed up just a few times. The gene calls are TRBV19 and TRBJ2-7, with 11 bases that match TRBD2. Germline lookup yields CDR1 LNHDA and CDR2 SQIVND (reference sequence). The V segment lost 3 bases and the J segment 7 bases; nucleotides outside the gene matches: 14. CDR3 size: 17 residues. The CDR3 loop reads CASSIPTTSGVVREQYF. CDR3 nucleotides: TGTGCCAGTAGTATCCCTACGACTAGCGGGGTTGTACGAGAGCAGTACTTC.

This clonotype has just a few counts. The chain recombines TRBV4-1 with TRBJ1-5, with D perhaps matching TRBD1 (6 bases). The germline V gene has CDR1 MGHRA and CDR2 YSYEKL. Between the trimmed V and J ends, which lost 4 bases and 9 bases, there was a span of 16 bases. The length of the CDR3 is 14 residues. CDR3: CASSLRQDGSPQHF. The CDR3 DNA reads TGCGCCAGCAGCCTCAGACAGGATGGGTCGCCCCAGCATTTT.

This clonotype is medium-sized within its sample. The J gene is TRBJ2-1, the V gene TRBV6-4; 15 bases match TRBD2. The CDR3 loop spans 15 amino acids. V lost 3 bases, J lost 7 bases, and 1 base stayed unmatched. Germline CDR1 is MRHNA and CDR2 is SNTAGT. In nucleotides, the CDR3 is TGTGCCAGCAGTGAAGGACTAGCGGGAGGGAATGAGCAGTTCTTC. Translation gives CASSEGLAGGNEQFF.

This clonotype appeared a single time. The chain employs TRBV30 and TRBJ2-5, with TRBD1 matching over 12 bases. This CDR3 is 18 amino acids long. Germline-derived CDR1 and CDR2 are GTSNPN and SVGIG (reference sequence). Trimming removed 2 bases from V and 2 bases from J; junction bases left unmatched: 12. CDR3 DNA sequence: TGTGCCTGGAGTCCTCAGGGACAGGGGGCTGTACGGCAAGAGACCCAGTACTTC. Translating gives CAWSPQGQGAVRQETQYF.

The table lists this clonotype with a few counts. V gene TRBV7-6 combines with J gene TRBJ1-1, with 7 nucleotides matching TRBD1. V lost 4 bases and J lost 5; bases outside the gene matches: 7. The CDR3 totals 14 residues. Germline assignment: CDR1 SGHVS and CDR2 FNYEAQ. For the CDR3, the DNA is TGTGCCAGCAGCTCCAGGGGGGCAAATACTGAAGCTTTCTTT. It is translated as CASSSRGANTEAFF. The entire variable domain, with the rest obtained from reference TRBV7-6 and TRBJ1-1, is as follows: GAGVSQSPRYKVTKRGQDVALRCDPISGHVSLYWYRQALGQGPEFLTYFNYEAQQDKSGLPNDRFSAERPEGSISTLTIQRTEQRDSAMYRCASSSRGANTEAFFGQGTRLTVV.

The sample holds a few counts of this clonotype. The chain uses TRBV12-5 and TRBJ1-1; D ambiguous. Germline lookup yields CDR1 LGHNT and CDR2 FRNRAP. Between the trimmed V and J ends, which lost 1 base and 3 bases, there was a span of 6 bases. This CDR3 comprises 13 residues. This chain's CDR3 is CASGLGGYTEAFF. As DNA, the CDR3 is TGTGCTAGTGGTTTGGGAGGGTACACTGAAGCTTTCTTT.

The genes are TRBV27 and TRBJ2-1, with a tentative D call TRBD1 (6 bases). The CDR3 spans 15 residues. Germline V lookup: CDR1 MNHEY, CDR2 SMNVEV (reference sequence). V lost 3 bases and J 7 bases, leaving 16 bases between the germline ends. CDR3 in amino acids: CASSLVGAQGNEQFF. CDR3 in DNA: TGTGCCAGCAGTTTGGTGGGGGCCCAGGGGAATGAGCAGTTCTTC.

The chain couples TRBV6-2 or TRBV6-3 to TRBJ2-3; the D is unclear. This CDR3 has 13 residues. Trimming stripped 4 bases from V and 2 bases from J, with 7 bases between. The V gene's germline CDR1 is MNHEY and CDR2 SVGEGT. CDR3 residues: CASSFRNTDTQYF. CDR3 bases: TGTGCCAGCAGTTTTCGAAACACAGATACGCAGTATTTT.

This clonotype was counted between two and nine times. The chain employs TRBV2 and TRBJ2-2, with D maybe TRBD2 (6 bases). Germline assignment: CDR1 SNHLY and CDR2 FYNNEI. V lost 8 bases and J lost 1, with 14 bases in between. This CDR3 region has 15 residues. The CDR3 loop reads CASGRGELNTGELFF. The CDR3 DNA reads as TGTGCCAGCGGACGCGGGGAACTGAACACCGGGGAGCTGTTTTTT.

The chain recombines TRBV4-1 with TRBJ2-4; 14 positions agree with TRBD2. Germline V lookup: CDR1 MGHRA, CDR2 YSYEKL. The J segment lost 3 bases and the V segment lost 3 bases, leaving 7 bases of the junction unmatched. The CDR3 covers 18 residues. The CDR3 sequence is CASSHPGLAGEGKNIQYF. The CDR3, as DNA: TGCGCCAGCAGCCACCCGGGACTAGCGGGAGAGGGCAAAAACATTCAGTACTTC.

The V gene is TRBV20-1, the J gene TRBJ2-1; D is undetermined. There are 15 residues in the CDR3. CDR1 is DFQATT, CDR2 SNEGSKA, per germline (reference sequence). V shed 6 bases and J shed 0 bases, with 15 bases lying between them. This chain's CDR3 is CSARLRTVSYNEQFF. CDR3 sequence (DNA): TGCAGTGCGAGACTCAGGACGGTCTCCTACAATGAGCAGTTCTTC.

The chain joins TRBV19 to TRBJ2-1; TRBD1 is a possible D gene (6 bases). Trimming left V 10 bases short and J 9 bases short, with 13 bases between. This CDR3 comprises 11 residues. The germline CDR1 and CDR2 sequences are LNHDA and SQIVND (reference sequence). The CDR3 nucleotides are TGTGCCACCAGGTGGGGGCCTGAGCAGTTCTTC. This codes for CATRWGPEQFF.

This clonotype was seen many times. V usage is TRBV7-8 and J usage is TRBJ1-2, with a possible D match to TRBD1 (5 bases). CDR3 length: 13 residues. With 4 bases removed from V and 4 bases from J, the gap between germline ends came to 10 bases. Germline loops: CDR1 SGHVS, CDR2 FQNEAQ. The CDR3 region has the DNA TGTGCCAGCAGCTCGGGACGGACCTATGGCTACACCTTC. This gives the protein CASSSGRTYGYTF.